This paragraph reports one T cell receptor beta chain. Its specificity is unknown. These data originate in a study of cytomegalovirus exposure and HLA in healthy donors. Study-level results: Some TCR beta chains (around 160 of them) were listed as cytomegalovirus-associated. Prior analysis indicated that the majority of TCR beta V segments exhibited productivity approximately 90% or approximately 30% of the time. The availability of immune exposure information extended only to CMV serostatus.

Primers included in the PCR were 60 Vbeta and 13 Jbeta primers. In the authors' workflow: As a later analysis found, there were 80 million or so unique TCR beta chains, of which roughly 11 million were shared. Sequencing used immunoSEQ multiplex PCR; TCRdb keeps in-frame clones, though not all of them. V and J calls and clone size are given by that table; D and trimming were obtained from the DNA. This table holds 75,000 to 90,000 clones, 63% found once. Trimming cost V 5 bases and J 2 bases; bases outside gene matches: 8. CDR3 size: 15 residues. Per the germline V gene, CDR1 is SGHTA and CDR2 is FQGNSA.

The source of this sequence is a woman aged 40 to 49 in good health and CMV-seropositive. The gene calls are TRBV7-2 and TRBJ2-7; 8 positions match TRBD2. The sample consisted of PBMCs. CDR3 DNA sequence: TGTGCCAGCAGCCCCCCCGGGAGGGCAGCCTACGAGCAGTACTTC. As protein: CASSPPGRAAYEQYF. The entire variable domain, with the rest obtained from reference TRBV7-2 and TRBJ2-7, is as follows: GAGVSQSPSNKVTEKGKDVELRCDPISGHTALYWYRQSLGQGLEFLIYFQGNSAPDKSGLPSDRFSAERTGGSVSTLTIQRTQQEDSAVYLCASSPPGRAAYEQYFGPGTRLTVT.